These 28 T cell receptor beta chains originate from one sample sequenced in a study of T cells in Graves' hyperthyroidism and ophthalmopathy. Template material for amplifying TCR beta CDR3 regions consisted of RNA transcripts. An initial round of RT-PCR targeting the TCR CDR3 relied on the HTBI primer set. One entry per CDR3 protein results from TCRdb running MiXCR on the multiplex PCR reads. The table lists 250,000 to 300,000 distinct CDR3 sequences, 15% to 20% of them singletons, with roughly 39% in the top ten. Sequenced: blood. The receptors originated from a man in his forties or fifties with Graves' ophthalmopathy.

This clonotype has ten or more counts. The gene calls are TRBV30 and TRBJ1-2, with a weak D call TRBD1 (5 bases). The CDR3 consists of 15 residues. V was clipped by 3 bases and J by 9 bases, with 23 bases between them. Germline loops: CDR1 GTSNPN, CDR2 SVGIG (reference sequence). CDR3 in amino acids: CAWSRDLLSPGRYTF. As DNA, the CDR3 is TGTGCCTGGAGCAGGGACCTCTTAAGCCCTGGTCGCTACACCTTC.

This clonotype was seen ten or more times. This CDR3 is CASSLVLGEGLYNEQFF. The CDR3 DNA follows: TGCGCCAGCAGCTTGGTCCTTGGGGAGGGCCTCTACAATGAGCAGTTCTTC. The V call is TRBV5-1, the J call TRBJ2-1; 7 bases line up with TRBD2. The germline gives CDR1 SGHRS, CDR2 YFSETQ. This CDR3 is built from 17 residues. Trimming at V came to 0 bases and at J to 3 bases, leaving 9 bases not matched to a gene.

As to this clonotype: A much larger clone lies one base from this, so it may be a read error. The rearrangement joins TRBV7-9 to TRBJ2-7; 12 bases match TRBD1. Germline lookup yields CDR1 SEHNR and CDR2 FQNEAQ (reference sequence). J gave up 7 bases and V 8 bases, and 18 bases lay outside the gene matches. This CDR3 spans 17 amino acids. Here the CDR3 DNA reads TGTGCCAGCTGCCAACCCAGTGTGGGACAGGGGGCACGGGAGCAGTACTTC. It codes for CASCQPSVGQGAREQYF.

About this clonotype itself: One junction end disagrees with the germline gene, perhaps due to a read error. The chain recombines TRBV9 with TRBJ2-1, with D possibly being TRBD2 (6 bases). Germline V CDR1 and CDR2: SGDLS, YYNGEE. The CDR3 runs to 15 residues. CDR3 in DNA: TGTGCCAGCAGCGGTTCGATAGCGGTCCGGGGTGAGCAGCTCTTC. It yields the protein CASSGSIAVRGEQLF.

The chain recombines TRBV19 with TRBJ2-3; no firm D call. Trimming took off 5 bases at V and 0 bases at J, with 21 bases between the two ends. Germline-derived CDR1 and CDR2 are LNHDA and SQIVND (reference sequence). CDR3 size: 18 residues. CDR3 loop: CASSSMGPGLGSTDTQYF. CDR3 nucleotide sequence: TGTGCCAGTAGTTCCATGGGCCCCGGTCTCGGGAGCACAGATACGCAGTATTTT.

This clonotype was seen a few times. The chain uses TRBV5-1 and TRBJ2-1; 10 bases agree with TRBD1. Per the germline V gene, CDR1 is SGHRS and CDR2 is YFSETQ. V lost 2 bases and J lost 6; bases outside the gene matches: 2. The CDR3 is made up of 14 amino acids. Written as DNA, the CDR3 is TGCGCCAGCAGCTTCGGGACAGGGGTCAATGAGCAGTTCTTC. This gives the protein CASSFGTGVNEQFF.

The chain recombines TRBV30 with TRBJ2-2; either TRBD1 or TRBD2 may fit D (7 bases each). CDR3 length: 14 residues. Trimming cost V 5 bases and J 3 bases, with 13 bases left between them. Per germline, CDR1 GTSNPN and CDR2 SVGIG (reference sequence). CDR3 loop: CAWLGRGHTGELFF. The CDR3 DNA is TGTGCCTGGCTGGGGAGGGGGCACACCGGGGAGCTGTTTTTT.

This clonotype was counted at least ten times. The chain uses TRBV20-1 and TRBJ1-6; TRBD1 might be the D (6 bases). The CDR3 spans 15 residues. The V gene's germline CDR1 is DFQATT and CDR2 SNEGSKA (reference sequence). The V end was cut by 3 bases, the J end by 5 bases, with 14 bases between. CDR3 loop: CSASGWGAHNSPLHF. The CDR3 DNA is TGCAGTGCTAGCGGGTGGGGGGCCCATAATTCACCCCTCCACTTT.

This clonotype was detected only a few times. For the CDR3, the DNA is TGTGCCACCAGCAGAGACCCTCCGGGACACCTGACAGCCTATGGCTACACCTTC. Translated, it gives CATSRDPPGHLTAYGYTF. The V gene is TRBV15, the J gene TRBJ1-2; weak D call: TRBD1 (6 bases). The germline CDR1 and CDR2 sequences are LNHNV and YYDKDF (reference sequence). This CDR3 contains 18 residues. V was pared by 0 bases and J by 4 bases, with 21 bases between.

This clonotype was seen many times. V gene TRBV30 combines with J gene TRBJ1-3; D is uncertain. V was trimmed by 2 bases and J by 0 bases, leaving 11 bases between them. The CDR3 loop spans 15 amino acids. The V gene's germline CDR1 is GTSNPN and CDR2 SVGIG (reference sequence). In nucleotides, the CDR3 is TGTGCCTGGAGTCCGACGGTTTTCTCTGGAAACACCATATATTTT. This sequence encodes CAWSPTVFSGNTIYF.

The rearrangement joins TRBV30 to TRBJ2-1; a possible D gene is TRBD2 (6 bases). The CDR3 contains 13 residues. Germline V gene sequence: CDR1 GTSNPN, CDR2 SVGIG (reference sequence). V was pared by 0 bases and J by 8 bases, with 11 bases between. CDR3 protein: CAWSVLAGYEQFF. CDR3 sequence (DNA): TGTGCCTGGAGTGTACTAGCAGGGTATGAGCAGTTCTTC.

This clonotype was observed a few times. The J gene is TRBJ2-7, the V gene TRBV15; no firm D call. The germline V and J ends were trimmed by 0 bases and 2 bases, with 8 bases remaining between them. This CDR3 region has 14 residues. Germline values: CDR1 LNHNV, CDR2 YYDKDF (reference sequence). The CDR3 sequence is CATSRDRQPYEQYF. In nucleotides, the CDR3 is TGTGCCACCAGCAGAGACAGGCAGCCCTACGAGCAGTACTTC.

This clonotype was detected ten times or more. The CDR3 nucleotides read TGTGCCAGCCGACAGGGGTATGAGCAGTTCTTC. It encodes CASRQGYEQFF. The rearrangement links TRBV2 to TRBJ2-1, with 8 bases fitting TRBD1. Germline CDR1 is SNHLY and CDR2 is FYNNEI. The V and J ends lost 8 bases and 8 bases, in that order; junction bases with no gene match: 2. CDR3 length: 11 residues.

This clonotype was seen at least ten times. This chain uses TRBV28 with TRBJ1-5, with unresolved D. The ends were cut back, 6 bases at V and 5 bases at J, with 17 bases in the middle. Germline V lookup: CDR1 MDHEN, CDR2 SYDVKM. This CDR3 spans 15 amino acids. CDR3 sequence (DNA): TGTGCCAGCAGCTCCACAGTGCGCGGGTATCAGCCCCAGCATTTT. It codes for CASSSTVRGYQPQHF.

Ten or more counts support this clonotype. This chain connects TRBV30 to TRBJ2-3; D remains ambiguous. Trimming removed 3 bases at V and 1 base at J, with 8 bases between. The CDR3 sequence is 13 residues long. Per germline, CDR1 GTSNPN and CDR2 SVGIG (reference sequence). Written as DNA, the CDR3 is TGTGCCTGGAGGATCCAGGGCACAGATACGCAGTATTTT. Translated, it gives CAWRIQGTDTQYF.

This clonotype was seen more than once but under ten times. This chain uses TRBV7-9 with TRBJ2-5; 7 bases are a match to TRBD2. The CDR3 contains 18 residues. Germline V gene lookup returns CDR1 SEHNR and CDR2 FQNEAQ (reference sequence). The J segment lost 4 bases and the V segment lost 5 bases, leaving 19 bases of the junction unmatched. CDR3 sequence: CASSRASRREIWGETQYF. The CDR3 nucleotides read TGTGCCAGCAGCCGTGCGTCTAGGCGGGAGATCTGGGGAGAGACCCAGTACTTC.

As to this clonotype: The final CDR3 position lacks the conserved phenylalanine or tryptophan, pointing to a likely read error. The CDR3 region is CASSLQGDTEAFL. Here the CDR3 DNA reads TGCGCCAGCAGCTTGCAGGGGGACACTGAAGCTTTCCTT. The chain couples TRBV5-1 to TRBJ1-1; 7 nucleotides agree with TRBD1. Germline CDR1 SGHRS, CDR2 YFSETQ. J lost 3 bases, V lost 1 base, and 0 bases had no gene match. The CDR3 covers 13 residues.

This clonotype was recorded a few times. This rearrangement joins TRBV24-1 to TRBJ2-1; D perhaps matches TRBD1 (6 bases). The ends were cut back, 3 bases at V and 6 bases at J, with 14 bases in the middle. The germline V gene has CDR1 KGHDR and CDR2 SFDVKD. The CDR3 sequence is 15 residues long. This CDR3 reads CATSDTGKVSNEQFF. The CDR3 nucleotides are TGTGCCACCAGTGATACAGGGAAGGTATCCAATGAGCAGTTCTTC.

V and J are TRBV7-2 and TRBJ2-3; unclear D gene. The CDR3 totals 13 residues. Germline V CDR1 and CDR2: SGHTA, FQGNSA. V was shortened by 3 bases and J by 2 bases, with 6 bases between the two germline ends. CDR3 nucleotide sequence: TGTGCCAGCAGCTTGGCCTTCACAGATACGCAGTATTTT. It translates to CASSLAFTDTQYF.

The chain joins TRBV12-3 or TRBV12-4 to TRBJ2-4; possible D gene TRBD1, 6 bases. This CDR3 comprises 12 residues. The ends were cut back, 5 bases at V and 6 bases at J, with 8 bases in the middle. The CDR3 reads CASSPDRNIQYF. The CDR3 coding sequence is TGTGCCAGCAGTCCGGACAGAAACATTCAGTACTTC.

This chain links TRBV9 with TRBJ1-2; D uncertain. The CDR3 is 15 residues long. V lost 3 bases to trimming and J lost 1 base, with 13 bases between them. In germline, CDR1 is SGDLS, CDR2 YYNGEE. CDR3 nucleotides: TGTGCCAGCAGCGCCCCCCATCCTGTTAACTATGGCTACACCTTC. Translated: CASSAPHPVNYGYTF.

This clonotype was counted ten times or more. The chain links TRBV6-5 to TRBJ2-1; unclear D gene. CDR3 length: 13 amino acids. Germline values: CDR1 MNHEY, CDR2 SVGAGI. Trimming removed 2 bases at V and 10 bases at J, with 12 bases between. The CDR3 coding sequence is TGTGCCAGCAGTTACCCTTCGAGTGACGAGCAGTTCTTC. Encoded protein: CASSYPSSDEQFF.

The chain is built from TRBV24-1 and TRBJ2-3, with a weak D call TRBD1 (8 bases). V was trimmed by 4 bases and J by 2 bases, leaving 15 bases between them. The CDR3 consists of 16 residues. The V gene's germline CDR1 is KGHDR and CDR2 SFDVKD. The CDR3: CATSDTGGEHTDTQYF. Here the CDR3 DNA reads TGTGCCACCAGTGACACAGGGGGGGAGCACACAGATACGCAGTATTTT.

This clonotype has ten or more counts. The rearrangement uses TRBV30 and TRBJ2-5; the D is unclear. The CDR3 has 11 residues. Germline CDR1 GTSNPN, CDR2 SVGIG (reference sequence). V was cut by 0 bases and J by 13 bases, with 12 bases left in between. The CDR3 here is CAWSVQKLLYF. As DNA, the CDR3 is TGTGCCTGGAGTGTTCAAAAATTATTGTACTTC.

V usage is TRBV24-1 and J usage is TRBJ2-1; tentative D call: TRBD2 (6 bases). This CDR3 region has 14 residues. Between the trimmed V and J ends, which lost 12 bases and 6 bases, there was a span of 20 bases. In germline, CDR1 is KGHDR, CDR2 SFDVKD. CDR3 region: CAAQREDSSNEQFF. For the CDR3, the DNA is TGTGCCGCCCAAAGGGAGGATTCATCCAATGAGCAGTTCTTC.

In its sample, this clonotype was seen many times. CDR3 coding DNA: TGTGCCAGCAGACAGAAGTTCGCGGGAGCCGGGGAGCTGTTTTTT. Translated, it gives CASRQKFAGAGELFF. The rearrangement joins TRBV11-2 to TRBJ2-2, with 7 bases aligning to TRBD2. CDR1 and CDR2 from the germline V gene are SGHAT and FQNNGV. This CDR3 has 15 residues. The V and J ends lost 6 bases and 6 bases, in that order; junction bases with no gene match: 10.

The table lists this clonotype with a few counts. The chain is built from TRBV6-1 and TRBJ1-2; 7 nucleotides agree with TRBD1. The CDR3 has 15 residues. Trimming took 3 bases from V and 2 from J; bases not matched to a gene: 6. Germline CDR1 is MNHNS and CDR2 is SASEGT. CDR3 sequence (DNA): TGTGCCAGCAGTGACACGACAGGGTCGAACTATGGCTACACCTTC. This sequence encodes CASSDTTGSNYGYTF.

This sequence joins TRBV19 and TRBJ2-7; 9 bases agree with TRBD2. Germline V gene lookup returns CDR1 LNHDA and CDR2 SQIVND (reference sequence). The CDR3 is 16 amino acids. V trimming: 5 bases; J trimming: 5 bases; junction bases outside the gene matches: 13. The CDR3 region is CASSSDRAGGFDEQYF. The DNA of the CDR3 is TGTGCCAGTAGTTCCGACCGAGCGGGAGGTTTCGACGAGCAGTACTTC.